The clone carrying this TCR beta chain has only one observation. Deletions cut 3 bases from V and 11 bases from J, with 9 bases between. The CDR3 covers 11 residues. Germline lookup yields CDR1 MDHEN and CDR2 SYDVKM. The data originate from a study of blood T cell repertoires in COVID-19. Looking at the study overall: PBMCs, B-cell-depleted T cells, or T cells provided the cDNA or gDNA that made up the material.

In the original analysis: Reference gene primer amplification in the assay estimated nucleated cell counts. Some clones are missing from TCRdb's copy, which holds only in-frame ones; the method was immunoSEQ multiplex PCR. The V and J calls and clone size are taken from that table; D and trimming were inferred from the DNA. In the table there are roughly 90,000 clones, roughly 80% of which are singletons. Material: peripheral blood. The chain has TRBV28 and TRBJ2-3, with D uncertain. The sequence came from an elderly woman with active or convalescent COVID-19. CDR3 DNA sequence: TGTGCCAGCAGTTTTCGGTATGGGCAGTATTTT. Protein sequence: CASSFRYGQYF.